The T cell receptor beta chain under discussion was sequenced for a study of blood T cell repertoires in COVID-19. Study at large: Both acute and convalescent COVID-19 samples were obtained from the United States, Italy and Spain.

The CDR3 loop spans 15 amino acids. Per the germline V gene, CDR1 is SGHVS and CDR2 is FNYEAQ. Trimming cost V 5 bases and J 0 bases, with 13 bases left between them. Some clones are missing from TCRdb's copy, which holds only in-frame ones; the method was immunoSEQ multiplex PCR. The table shows 210,000 or so clones, with 86% occurring only once. This TCR was sampled from a man aged 50-59 years with acute or convalescent COVID-19. The sample consisted of peripheral blood. This chain uses TRBV7-6 with TRBJ1-1, with TRBD1 as a possible D gene (6 bases). This CDR3 is CASSLIGGLNTEAFF. The CDR3 DNA follows: TGTGCCAGCAGCCTCATAGGGGGTTTGAACACTGAAGCTTTCTTT.